There are many counts of the clone carrying this T cell receptor beta chain. Antigen: not known. Previously reported methods and listed TCR primers produced the bulk TCR libraries. MiXCR, run by TCRdb on the PCR reads, gives a single entry per CDR3 protein. Counted here are roughly 320,000 distinct CDR3 sequences, about 20% occurring once; the ten biggest clones make up 0.81%. The record originates from a study of molecular identifiers for immune sequencing clone quantification. Study outcomes and limitations: Clones of above 20 RNA copies carried over 98% of effector molecules; in naive cells they carried under 1%. Highly expanded clones may be undercounted when identical TCR molecules share barcodes.

Losses at the gene ends were 7 bases for V and 3 bases for J; bases not matched to a gene: 3. Germline values: CDR1 LNHDA, CDR2 SQIVND (reference sequence). The CDR3 contains 14 residues. CD8+CD4-CCR7+CD45RA+ cells were sorted as naive CD8 T cells. The material sequenced was naive CD8+ T cells from blood, with Jurkat cell RNA spiked in. As for subset: FACS-sorted CD8+CD4-CCR7+CD45RA+ naive T cells. This clonotype was sampled from a human donor in good health. Some libraries in this study had Jurkat cell RNA spiked in. The chain combines TRBV19 with TRBJ1-4; TRBD1 aligns across 9 bases. The CDR3: CASTRTGANEKLFF. The DNA for the CDR3 is TGTGCCAGTACCAGGACAGGGGCTAATGAAAAACTGTTTTTT.